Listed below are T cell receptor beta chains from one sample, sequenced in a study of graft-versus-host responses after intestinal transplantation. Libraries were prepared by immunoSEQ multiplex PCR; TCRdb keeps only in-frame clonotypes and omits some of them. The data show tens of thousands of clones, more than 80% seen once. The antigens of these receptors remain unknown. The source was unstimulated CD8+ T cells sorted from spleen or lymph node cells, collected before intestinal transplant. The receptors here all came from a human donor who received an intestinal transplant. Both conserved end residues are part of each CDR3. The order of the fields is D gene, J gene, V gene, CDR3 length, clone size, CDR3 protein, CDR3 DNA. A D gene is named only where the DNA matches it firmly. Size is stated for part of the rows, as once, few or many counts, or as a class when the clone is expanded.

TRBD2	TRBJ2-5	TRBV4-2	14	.	CASSQGRGRETQYF	TGTGCCAGCAGCCAAGGGCGGGGGAGGGAGACCCAGTACTTC
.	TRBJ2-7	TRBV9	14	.	CASSIGGAAYEQYF	TGTGCCAGCAGTATAGGGGGTGCCGCCTACGAGCAGTACTTC
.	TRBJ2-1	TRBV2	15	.	CASSEGPRPHNEQFF	TGTGCCAGCAGTGAGGGGCCCCGGCCTCACAATGAGCAGTTCTTC
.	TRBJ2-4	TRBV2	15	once	CASSEAPLSGNIQYF	TGTGCCAGCAGTGAAGCCCCACTATCGGGAAACATTCAGTACTTC
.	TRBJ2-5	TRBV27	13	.	CASSLSLSETQYF	TGTGCCAGCAGTTTATCGCTATCTGAGACCCAGTACTTC
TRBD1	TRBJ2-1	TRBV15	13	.	CATTTGQFNEQFF	TGTGCCACCACCACGGGACAGTTCAATGAGCAGTTCTTC
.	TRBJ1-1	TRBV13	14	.	CASSMDGVGPEAFF	TGTGCCAGCAGCATGGACGGGGTTGGGCCTGAAGCTTTCTTT
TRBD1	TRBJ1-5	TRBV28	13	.	CASSQDRDQPQHF	TGTGCCAGCAGTCAGGACAGGGATCAGCCCCAGCATTTT
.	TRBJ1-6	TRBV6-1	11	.	CASRQGSPLHF	TGTGCCAGCAGGCAGGGATCACCCCTCCACTTT
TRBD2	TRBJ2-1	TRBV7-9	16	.	CALKFTPSGGFNEQFF	TGTGCCTTGAAATTTACTCCTAGCGGGGGGTTCAATGAGCAGTTCTTC
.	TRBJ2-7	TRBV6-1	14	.	CASSEDRELYEQYF	TGTGCCAGCAGTGAAGACAGAGAACTTTACGAGCAGTACTTC
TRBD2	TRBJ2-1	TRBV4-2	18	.	CASSQEGRAGELYNEQFF	TGTGCCAGCAGCCAAGAGGGGAGAGCGGGGGAGCTCTACAATGAGCAGTTCTTC
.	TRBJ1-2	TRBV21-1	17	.	CASSPPREPEPVGGYTF	TGTGCCAGCAGCCCCCCACGGGAACCCGAGCCGGTCGGGGGCTACACCTTC
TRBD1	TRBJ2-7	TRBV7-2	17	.	CASSFSKTGPPLYEQYF	TGTGCCAGCAGCTTTAGCAAGACAGGGCCCCCCTTGTACGAGCAGTACTTC
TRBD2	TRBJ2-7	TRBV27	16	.	CASSLSSGSALYEQYF	TGTGCCAGCAGTTTATCTAGCGGGAGTGCCCTCTACGAGCAGTACTTC
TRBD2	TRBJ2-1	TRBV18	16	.	CASSPWGGLLVDEQFF	TGTGCCAGCTCACCGTGGGGGGGTTTGTTGGTAGATGAGCAGTTCTTC
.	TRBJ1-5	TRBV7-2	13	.	CASSPGINQPQHF	TGTGCCAGCAGCCCAGGAATCAATCAGCCCCAGCATTTT
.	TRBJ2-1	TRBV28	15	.	CASTQGMAAYNEQFF	TGTGCCAGCACCCAGGGAATGGCAGCTTACAATGAGCAGTTCTTC
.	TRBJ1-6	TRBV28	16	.	CASSFRGSSYNSPLHF	TGTGCCAGCAGCTTCAGGGGATCCTCCTATAATTCACCCCTCCACTTT
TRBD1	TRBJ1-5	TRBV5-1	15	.	CASSLEVGQGKPQHF	TGCGCCAGCAGCTTGGAGGTGGGACAGGGGAAGCCCCAGCATTTT
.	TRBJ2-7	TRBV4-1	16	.	CASSQVMGTSTYEQYF	TGCGCCAGCAGCCAAGTCATGGGGACATCCACCTACGAGCAGTACTTC
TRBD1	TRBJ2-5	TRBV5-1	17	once	CASSPRDRDGYQETQYF	TGCGCCAGCAGCCCCCGGGACAGGGACGGGTACCAAGAGACCCAGTACTTC
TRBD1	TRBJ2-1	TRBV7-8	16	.	CASSHKRQGALWKQFF	TGTGCCAGCAGCCACAAGAGACAGGGGGCTTTATGGAAGCAGTTCTTC
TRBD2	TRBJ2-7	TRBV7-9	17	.	CASSLARGVGGLYEQYF	TGTGCCAGCAGCTTAGCGCGAGGAGTGGGAGGGCTGTACGAGCAGTACTTC
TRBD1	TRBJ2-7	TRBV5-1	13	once	CASSLGQGGEQYF	TGCGCCAGCAGCTTGGGACAGGGGGGCGAGCAGTACTTC
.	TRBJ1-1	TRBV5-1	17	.	CASSLDIRVGVNTEAFF	TGCGCCAGCAGCTTGGACATCAGGGTAGGGGTGAACACTGAAGCTTTCTTT
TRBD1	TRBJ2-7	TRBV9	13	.	CASSTGDSYEQYF	TGTGCCAGCAGCACCGGGGACAGCTACGAGCAGTACTTC
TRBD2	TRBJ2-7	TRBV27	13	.	CASSFAGAYEQYF	TGTGCCAGCAGTTTTGCGGGGGCCTACGAGCAGTACTTC
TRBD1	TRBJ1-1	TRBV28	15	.	CASSLTGAINTEAFF	TGTGCCAGCAGTTTAACAGGGGCGATAAACACTGAAGCTTTCTTT
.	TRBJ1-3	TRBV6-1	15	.	CASSLSGVAGNTIYF	TGTGCCAGCAGCCTAAGCGGGGTCGCGGGAAACACCATATATTTT
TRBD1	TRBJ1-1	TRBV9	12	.	CASSGQGTEAFF	TGTGCCAGCAGCGGACAGGGAACTGAAGCTTTCTTT
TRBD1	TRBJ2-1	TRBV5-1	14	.	CASSARDRVNEQFF	TGCGCCAGCAGCGCCCGGGACAGGGTCAATGAGCAGTTCTTC
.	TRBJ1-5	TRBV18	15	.	CASSPWGGVAQPQHF	TGTGCCAGCTCACCTTGGGGGGGGGTCGCTCAGCCCCAGCATTTT
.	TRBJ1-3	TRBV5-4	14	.	CASSFSGLADTIYF	TGTGCCAGCAGCTTCTCCGGCCTCGCGGACACCATATATTTT
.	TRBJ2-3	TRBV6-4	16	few	CASSVSPARPTDTQYF	TGTGCCAGCAGTGTTTCCCCGGCTAGGCCAACAGATACGCAGTATTTT
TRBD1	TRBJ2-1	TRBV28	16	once	CASRPDRVASYNEQFF	TGTGCCAGCAGACCCGACAGGGTCGCGTCCTACAATGAGCAGTTCTTC
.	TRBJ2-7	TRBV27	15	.	CASSLGSRGGYEQYF	TGTGCCAGCAGTTTAGGGTCCAGGGGTGGATACGAGCAGTACTTC
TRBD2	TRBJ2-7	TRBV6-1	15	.	CASSLGTSGFYEQYF	TGTGCCAGCAGCCTAGGGACTAGCGGGTTCTACGAGCAGTACTTC
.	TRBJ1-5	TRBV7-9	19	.	CASSPQGGLDYYSNQPQHF	TGTGCCAGCAGCCCACAAGGAGGGTTGGACTATTATAGCAATCAGCCCCAGCATTTT
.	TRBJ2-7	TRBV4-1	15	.	CASSQQAEALHEQYF	TGCGCCAGCAGCCAACAAGCGGAGGCTCTGCACGAGCAGTACTTC
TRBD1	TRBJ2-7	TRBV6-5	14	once	CASSSDRNPYEQYF	TGTGCCAGCAGTTCGGACAGGAACCCCTACGAGCAGTACTTC
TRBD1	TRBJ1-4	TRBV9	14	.	CASSGGTVSEKLFF	TGTGCCAGCAGCGGCGGGACAGTGAGCGAAAAACTGTTTTTT
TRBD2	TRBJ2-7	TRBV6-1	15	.	CASSEQTSGGYEQYF	TGTGCCAGCAGTGAACAGACTAGCGGGGGGTACGAGCAGTACTTC
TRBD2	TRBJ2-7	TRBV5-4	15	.	CASSPWTSGSNEQYF	TGTGCCAGCAGCCCATGGACTAGCGGGAGTAACGAGCAGTACTTC
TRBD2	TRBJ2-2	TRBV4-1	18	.	CASSQDTQRGGLTGELFF	TGCGCCAGCAGCCAAGATACGCAGCGGGGGGGATTAACCGGGGAGCTGTTTTTT
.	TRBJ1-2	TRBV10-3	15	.	CAISDTEGLYYGYTF	TGTGCCATCAGTGACACGGAGGGATTATACTATGGCTACACCTTC
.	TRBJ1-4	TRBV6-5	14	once	CASSWGGANEKLFF	TGTGCCAGCAGTTGGGGGGGCGCGAATGAAAAACTGTTTTTT
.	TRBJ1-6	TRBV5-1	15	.	CASSLDLRGNSPLHF	TGCGCCAGCAGCTTGGACCTCCGGGGTAATTCACCCCTCCACTTT
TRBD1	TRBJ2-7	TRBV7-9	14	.	CASNPQGAPYEQYF	TGTGCCAGCAACCCACAGGGGGCTCCCTACGAGCAGTACTTC
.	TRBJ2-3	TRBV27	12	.	CASSPREDTQYF	TGTGCCAGCAGTCCCCGGGAAGATACGCAGTATTTT
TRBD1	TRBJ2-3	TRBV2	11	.	CAIQGVDTQYF	TGTGCCATACAGGGGGTAGATACGCAGTATTTT